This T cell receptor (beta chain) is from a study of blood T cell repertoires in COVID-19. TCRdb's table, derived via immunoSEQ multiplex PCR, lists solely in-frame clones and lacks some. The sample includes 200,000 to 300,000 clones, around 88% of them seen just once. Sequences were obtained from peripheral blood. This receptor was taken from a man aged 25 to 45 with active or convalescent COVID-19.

The CDR3 DNA follows: TGTGCCAGCAGTTACCTGGGAGGTGGCTACACCTTC. Its protein is CASSYLGGGYTF. The V gene is TRBV6-2 or TRBV6-3, the J gene TRBJ1-2; D gene uncertain. Trimming removed 2 bases at V and 7 bases at J, with 8 bases between. CDR3 length: 12 amino acids. The germline gives CDR1 MNHEY, CDR2 SVGEGT.